This T cell receptor beta chain stems from a study of blood T cells in healthy people across ages. Study-level results: Any changes in expanded clonotypes were possibly confounded, as donor CMV status remained unknown. Researchers report that TCR beta diversity correlated strongly with naive T cell percentage.

As regards this clonotype: Antigen unknown.

A second PCR of about 7 to 12 cycles used a sample-barcoded 5' primer and a J-beta primer mix. Every single cDNA molecule received a tag from a template-switch adaptor with 12 random nucleotides. Via MiXCR, TCRdb re-called the 5' RACE reads, giving one row per CDR3 protein. Of roughly 1,500,000 distinct CDR3 sequences listed, around 42% are singletons. This clonotype was sampled from a woman between 18 and 30 years old in good health. Material: blood.

CDR3 sequence (DNA): TGCAGTGCTAGAGGATCAGGGCGTAACTATGGCTACACCTTC. Translation gives CSARGSGRNYGYTF. The chain uses TRBV20-1 and TRBJ1-2; a possible D gene is TRBD1 (5 bases). The germline CDR1 and CDR2 sequences are DFQATT and SNEGSKA (reference sequence). This CDR3 is built from 14 residues. Trimming stripped 1 base from V and 1 base from J, with 10 bases between.